This TCR beta chain was found in a study of blood T cell repertoires in COVID-19. Looking at the study overall: The study drew acute and convalescent COVID-19 samples from the United States, Italy and Spain. Sources were T cells, B-cell-depleted T cells, or PBMCs; the material itself was cDNA or gDNA.

This CDR3 has 16 amino acids. With V trimmed by 0 bases and J by 5 bases, 7 bases remained unmatched. Looked up from germline, CDR1 is SGHDN and CDR2 is FVKESK. How the authors handled the data: Cell counts per sample came from amplifying reference gene primers. Profiling relied on immunoSEQ multiplex PCR, and the TCRdb table lists in-frame clones only, not all of them. The DNA gave D and trimming, while V, J and clone size come from that table. The sample has about 190,000 clones; about nine tenths are singletons. The sample holds one count of this clone. The sequencing input was peripheral blood. This receptor was obtained from a man aged 25 to 40 with acute or convalescent COVID-19. The chain employs TRBV14 and TRBJ1-1, with 9 bases fitting TRBD1. CDR3 protein: CASSQDWRQGETEAFF. The DNA of the CDR3 is TGTGCCAGCAGCCAAGATTGGAGACAGGGGGAGACTGAAGCTTTCTTT.